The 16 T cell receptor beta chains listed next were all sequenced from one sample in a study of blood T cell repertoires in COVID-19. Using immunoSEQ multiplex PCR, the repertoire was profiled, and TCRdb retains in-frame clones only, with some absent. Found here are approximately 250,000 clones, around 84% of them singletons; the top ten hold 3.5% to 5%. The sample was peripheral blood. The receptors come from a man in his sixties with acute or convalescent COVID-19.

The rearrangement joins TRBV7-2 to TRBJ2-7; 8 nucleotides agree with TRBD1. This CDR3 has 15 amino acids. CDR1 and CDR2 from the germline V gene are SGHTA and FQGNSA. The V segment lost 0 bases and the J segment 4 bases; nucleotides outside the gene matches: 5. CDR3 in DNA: TGTGCCAGCAGCTTAGCCGCAGGGGGCTGGTACGAGCAGTACTTC. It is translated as CASSLAAGGWYEQYF.

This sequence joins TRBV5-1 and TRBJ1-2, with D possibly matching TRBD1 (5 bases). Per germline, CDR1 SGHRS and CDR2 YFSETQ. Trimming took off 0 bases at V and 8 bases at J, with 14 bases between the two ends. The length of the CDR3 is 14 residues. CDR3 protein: CASSLGGYAEGYTF. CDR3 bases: TGCGCCAGCAGCTTGGGGGGCTATGCTGAGGGCTACACCTTC.

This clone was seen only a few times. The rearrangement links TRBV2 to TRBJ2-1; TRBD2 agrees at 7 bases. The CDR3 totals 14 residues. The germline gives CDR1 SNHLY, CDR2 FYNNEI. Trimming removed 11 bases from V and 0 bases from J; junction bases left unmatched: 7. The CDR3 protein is CADRSGVSYNEQFF. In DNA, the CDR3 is TGTGCCGACAGAAGCGGGGTCTCCTACAATGAGCAGTTCTTC. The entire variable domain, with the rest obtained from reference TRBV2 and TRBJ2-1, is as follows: EPEVTQTPSHQVTQMGQEVILRCVPISNHLYFYWYRQILGQKVEFLVSFYNNEISEKSEIFDDQFSVERPDGSNFTLKIRSTKLEDSAMYFCADRSGVSYNEQFFGPGTRLTVL.

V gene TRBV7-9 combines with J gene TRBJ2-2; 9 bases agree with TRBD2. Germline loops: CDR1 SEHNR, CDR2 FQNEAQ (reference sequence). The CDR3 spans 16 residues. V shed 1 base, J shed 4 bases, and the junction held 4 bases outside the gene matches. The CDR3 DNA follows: TGTGCCAGCAGCTTAGGGTCTAGCGGGACCACCGGGGAGCTGTTTTTT. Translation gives CASSLGSSGTTGELFF.

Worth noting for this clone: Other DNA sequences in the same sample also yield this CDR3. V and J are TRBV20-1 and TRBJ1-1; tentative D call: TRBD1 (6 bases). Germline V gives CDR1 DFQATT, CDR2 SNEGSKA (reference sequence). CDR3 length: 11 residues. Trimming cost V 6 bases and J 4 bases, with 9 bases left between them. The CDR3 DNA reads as TGCAGTGCCCGAGGGGGCACTGAAGCTTTCTTT. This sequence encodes CSARGGTEAFF.

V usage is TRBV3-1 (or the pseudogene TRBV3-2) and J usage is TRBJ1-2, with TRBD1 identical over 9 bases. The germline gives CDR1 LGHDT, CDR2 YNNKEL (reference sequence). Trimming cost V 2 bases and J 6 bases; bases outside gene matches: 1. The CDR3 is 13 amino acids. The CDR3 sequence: CASSQRTGDGYTF. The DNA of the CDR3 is TGTGCCAGCAGCCAACGGACAGGGGATGGCTACACCTTC.

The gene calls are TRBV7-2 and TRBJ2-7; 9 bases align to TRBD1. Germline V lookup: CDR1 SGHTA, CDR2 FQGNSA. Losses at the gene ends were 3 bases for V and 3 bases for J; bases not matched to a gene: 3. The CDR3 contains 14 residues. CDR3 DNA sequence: TGTGCCAGCAGCTTTACAGGGGGCGGCTACGAGCAGTACTTC. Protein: CASSFTGGGYEQYF.

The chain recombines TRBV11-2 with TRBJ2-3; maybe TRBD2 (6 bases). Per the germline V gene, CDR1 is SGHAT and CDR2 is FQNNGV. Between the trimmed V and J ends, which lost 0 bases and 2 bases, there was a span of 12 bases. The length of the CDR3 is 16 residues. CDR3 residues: CASSLDWEAPTDTQYF. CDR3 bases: TGTGCCAGCAGCTTAGATTGGGAGGCCCCCACAGATACGCAGTATTTT.

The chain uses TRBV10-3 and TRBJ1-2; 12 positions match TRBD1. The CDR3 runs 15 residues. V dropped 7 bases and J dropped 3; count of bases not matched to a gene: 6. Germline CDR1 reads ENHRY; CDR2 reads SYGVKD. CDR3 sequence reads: CAIKGQGAPDYGYTF. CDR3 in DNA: TGTGCCATCAAGGGACAGGGGGCCCCGGACTATGGCTACACCTTC.

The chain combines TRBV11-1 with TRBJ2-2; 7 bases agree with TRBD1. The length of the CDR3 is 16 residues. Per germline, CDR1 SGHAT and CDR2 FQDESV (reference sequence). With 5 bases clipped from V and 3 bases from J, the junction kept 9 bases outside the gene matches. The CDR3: CASSRPRTGYTGELFF. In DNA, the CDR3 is TGTGCCAGCAGCAGACCCCGGACAGGCTACACCGGGGAGCTGTTTTTT.

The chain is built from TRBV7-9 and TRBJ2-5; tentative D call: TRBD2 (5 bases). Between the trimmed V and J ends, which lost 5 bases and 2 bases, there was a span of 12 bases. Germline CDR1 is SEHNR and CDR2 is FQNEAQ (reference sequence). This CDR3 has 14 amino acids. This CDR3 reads CASSLSSGQETQYF. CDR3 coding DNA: TGTGCCAGCAGCCTATCGAGCGGACAAGAGACCCAGTACTTC. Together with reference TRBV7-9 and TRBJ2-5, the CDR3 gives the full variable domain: DTGVSQNPRHKITKRGQNVTFRCDPISEHNRLYWYRQTLGQGPEFLTYFQNEAQLEKSRLLSDRFSAERPKGSFSTLEIQRTEQGDSAMYLCASSLSSGQETQYFGPGTRLLVL.

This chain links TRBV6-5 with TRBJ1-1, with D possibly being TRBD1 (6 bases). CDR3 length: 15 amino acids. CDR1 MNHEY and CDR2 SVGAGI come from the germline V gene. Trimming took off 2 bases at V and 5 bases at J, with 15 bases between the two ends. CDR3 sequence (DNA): TGTGCCAGCAGTTACGATGAGTCAAGGGGGACTGAAGCTTTCTTT. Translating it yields CASSYDESRGTEAFF.

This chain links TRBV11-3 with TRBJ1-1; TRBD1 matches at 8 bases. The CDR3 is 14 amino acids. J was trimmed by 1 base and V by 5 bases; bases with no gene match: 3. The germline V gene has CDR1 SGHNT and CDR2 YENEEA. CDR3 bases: TGTGCCAGCAGCGCAGACAGGGGGAACACTGAAGCTTTCTTT. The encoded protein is CASSADRGNTEAFF.

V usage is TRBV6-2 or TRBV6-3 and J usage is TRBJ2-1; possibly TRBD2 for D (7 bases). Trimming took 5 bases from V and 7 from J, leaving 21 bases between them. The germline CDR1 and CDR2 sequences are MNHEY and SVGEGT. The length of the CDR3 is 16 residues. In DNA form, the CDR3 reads TGTGCCAGCAGTACCCTGGGGGGGGCTGTGTGGAATGAGCAGTTCTTC. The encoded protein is CASSTLGGAVWNEQFF.

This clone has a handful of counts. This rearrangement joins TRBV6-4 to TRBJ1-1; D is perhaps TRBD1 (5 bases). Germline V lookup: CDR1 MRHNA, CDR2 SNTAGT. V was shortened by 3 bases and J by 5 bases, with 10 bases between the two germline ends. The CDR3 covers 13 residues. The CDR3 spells CASSEGDSTEAFF. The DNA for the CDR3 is TGTGCCAGCAGTGAGGGGGACTCGACTGAAGCTTTCTTT.

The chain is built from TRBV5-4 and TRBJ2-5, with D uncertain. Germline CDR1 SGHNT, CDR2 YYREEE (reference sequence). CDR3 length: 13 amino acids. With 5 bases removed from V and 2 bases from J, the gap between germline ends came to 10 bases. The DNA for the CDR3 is TGTGCCAGCAGAACGTGGAGACAAGAGACCCAGTACTTC. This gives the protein CASRTWRQETQYF.